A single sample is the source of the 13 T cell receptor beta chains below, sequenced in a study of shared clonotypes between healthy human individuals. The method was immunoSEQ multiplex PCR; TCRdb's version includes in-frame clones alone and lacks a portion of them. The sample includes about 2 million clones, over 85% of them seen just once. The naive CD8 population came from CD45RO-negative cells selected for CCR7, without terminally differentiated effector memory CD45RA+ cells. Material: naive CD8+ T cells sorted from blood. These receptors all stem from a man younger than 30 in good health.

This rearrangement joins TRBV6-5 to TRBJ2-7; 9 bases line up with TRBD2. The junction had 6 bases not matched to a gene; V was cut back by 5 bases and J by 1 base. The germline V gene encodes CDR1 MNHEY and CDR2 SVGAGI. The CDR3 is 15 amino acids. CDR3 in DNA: TGTGCCAGCAGTAAGACTAGCGGAGCATCCTACGAGCAGTACTTC. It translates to CASSKTSGASYEQYF.

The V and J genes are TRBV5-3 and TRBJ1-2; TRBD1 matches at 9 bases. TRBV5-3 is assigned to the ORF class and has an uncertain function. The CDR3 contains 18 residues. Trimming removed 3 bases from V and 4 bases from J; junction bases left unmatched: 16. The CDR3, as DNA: TGTGCCAGAAGCTCCTGGAGGACAGGGGTTGGAGTTGGCTATGGCTACACCTTC. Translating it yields CARSSWRTGVGVGYGYTF.

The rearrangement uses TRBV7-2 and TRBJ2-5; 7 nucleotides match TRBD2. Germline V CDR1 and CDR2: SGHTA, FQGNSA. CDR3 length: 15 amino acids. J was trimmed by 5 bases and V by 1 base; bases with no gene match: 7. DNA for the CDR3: TGTGCCAGCAGCTTAGGTGGGGGAGGGCCCGAGACCCAGTACTTC. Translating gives CASSLGGGGPETQYF.

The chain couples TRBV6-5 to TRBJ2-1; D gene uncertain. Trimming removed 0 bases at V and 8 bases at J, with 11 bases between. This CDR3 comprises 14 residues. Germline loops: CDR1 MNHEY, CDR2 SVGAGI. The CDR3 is CASSYSNSAHEQFF. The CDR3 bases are TGTGCCAGCAGTTACTCGAATTCAGCCCATGAGCAGTTCTTC.

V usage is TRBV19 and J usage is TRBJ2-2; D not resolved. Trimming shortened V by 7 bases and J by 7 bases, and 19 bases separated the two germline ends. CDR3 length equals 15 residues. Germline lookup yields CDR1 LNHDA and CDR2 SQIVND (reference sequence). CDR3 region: CASNPAWSVGGELFF. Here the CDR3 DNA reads TGTGCCAGTAACCCGGCTTGGAGCGTCGGCGGGGAGCTGTTTTTT.

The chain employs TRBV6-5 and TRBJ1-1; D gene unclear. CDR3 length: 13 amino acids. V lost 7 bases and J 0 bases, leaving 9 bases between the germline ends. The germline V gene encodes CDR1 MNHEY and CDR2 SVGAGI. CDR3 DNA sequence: TGTGCCAGCAAGGCGGATATGAACACTGAAGCTTTCTTT. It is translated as CASKADMNTEAFF.

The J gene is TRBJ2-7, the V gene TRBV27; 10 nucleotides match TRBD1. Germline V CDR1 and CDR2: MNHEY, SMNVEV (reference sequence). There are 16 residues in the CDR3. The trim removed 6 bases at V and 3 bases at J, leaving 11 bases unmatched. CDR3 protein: CASSLASTGGYYEQYF. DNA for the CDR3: TGTGCCAGCAGCCTCGCGTCGACAGGGGGCTACTACGAGCAGTACTTC.

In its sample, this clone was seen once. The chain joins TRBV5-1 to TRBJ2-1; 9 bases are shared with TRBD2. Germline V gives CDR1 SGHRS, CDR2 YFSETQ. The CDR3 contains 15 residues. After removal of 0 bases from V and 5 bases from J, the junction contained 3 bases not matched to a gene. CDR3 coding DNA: TGCGCCAGCAGCTTGGCTGAGCGGGAGGACAATGAGCAGTTCTTC. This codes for CASSLAEREDNEQFF.

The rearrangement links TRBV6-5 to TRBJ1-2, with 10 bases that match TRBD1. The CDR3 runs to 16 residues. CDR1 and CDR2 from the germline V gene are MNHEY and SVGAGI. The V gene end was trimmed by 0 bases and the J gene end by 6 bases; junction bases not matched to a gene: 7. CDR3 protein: CASSYSRPGTGDGYTF. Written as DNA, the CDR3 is TGTGCCAGCAGTTACTCACGGCCCGGGACAGGGGATGGCTACACCTTC.

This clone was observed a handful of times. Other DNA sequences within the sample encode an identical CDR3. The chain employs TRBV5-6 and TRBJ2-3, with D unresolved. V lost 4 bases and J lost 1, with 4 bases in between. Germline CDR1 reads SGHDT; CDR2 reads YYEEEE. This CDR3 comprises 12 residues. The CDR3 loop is CASSPGTDTQYF. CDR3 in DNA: TGTGCCAGCAGCCCCGGCACAGATACGCAGTATTTT. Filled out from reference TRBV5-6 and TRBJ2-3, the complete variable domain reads DAGVTQSPTHLIKTRGQQVTLRCSPKSGHDTVSWYQQALGQGPQFIFQYYEEEERQRGNFPDRFSGHQFPNYSSELNVNALLLGDSALYLCASSPGTDTQYFGPGTRLTVL.

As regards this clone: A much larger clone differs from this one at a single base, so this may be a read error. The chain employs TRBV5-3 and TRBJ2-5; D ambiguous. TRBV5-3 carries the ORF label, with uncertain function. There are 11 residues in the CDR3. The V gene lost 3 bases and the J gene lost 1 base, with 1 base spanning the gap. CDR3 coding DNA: TGTGCCAGAAGCTCCCAAGAGACCCAGTACTTC. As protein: CARSSQETQYF.

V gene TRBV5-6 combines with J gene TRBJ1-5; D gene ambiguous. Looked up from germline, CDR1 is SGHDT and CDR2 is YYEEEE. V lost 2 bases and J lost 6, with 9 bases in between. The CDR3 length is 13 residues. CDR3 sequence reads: CASSFGGSQPQHF. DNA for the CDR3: TGTGCCAGCAGCTTCGGTGGGAGTCAGCCCCAGCATTTT.

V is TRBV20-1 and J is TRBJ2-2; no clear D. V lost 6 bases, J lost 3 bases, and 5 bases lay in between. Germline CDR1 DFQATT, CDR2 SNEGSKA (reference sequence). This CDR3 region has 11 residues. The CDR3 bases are TGCAGTGCCCATTACACCGGGGAGCTGTTTTTT. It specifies CSAHYTGELFF.